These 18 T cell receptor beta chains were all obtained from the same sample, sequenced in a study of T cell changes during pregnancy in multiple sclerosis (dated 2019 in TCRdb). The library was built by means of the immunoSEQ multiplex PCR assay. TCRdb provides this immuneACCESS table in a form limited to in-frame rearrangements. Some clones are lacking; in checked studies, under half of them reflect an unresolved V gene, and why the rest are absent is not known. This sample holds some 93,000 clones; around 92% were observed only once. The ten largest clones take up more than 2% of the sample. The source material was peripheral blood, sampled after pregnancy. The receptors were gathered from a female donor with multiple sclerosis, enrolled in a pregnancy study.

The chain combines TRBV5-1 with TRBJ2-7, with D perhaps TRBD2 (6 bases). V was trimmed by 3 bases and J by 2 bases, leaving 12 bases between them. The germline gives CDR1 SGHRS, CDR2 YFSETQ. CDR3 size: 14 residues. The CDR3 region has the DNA TGCGCCAGCAGCTCCGTAGCGGACCCCTACGAGCAGTACTTC. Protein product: CASSSVADPYEQYF.

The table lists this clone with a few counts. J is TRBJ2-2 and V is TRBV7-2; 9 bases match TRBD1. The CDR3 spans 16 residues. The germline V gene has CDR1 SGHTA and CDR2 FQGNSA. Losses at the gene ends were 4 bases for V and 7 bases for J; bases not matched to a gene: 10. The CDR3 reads CASSSRSGTGIGELFF. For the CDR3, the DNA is TGTGCCAGCAGCTCCCGTTCCGGGACAGGGATCGGGGAGCTGTTTTTT.

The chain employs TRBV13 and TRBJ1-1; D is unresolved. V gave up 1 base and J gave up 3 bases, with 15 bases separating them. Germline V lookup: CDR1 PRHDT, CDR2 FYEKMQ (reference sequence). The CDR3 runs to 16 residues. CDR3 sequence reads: CASSLAKTVHYTEAFF. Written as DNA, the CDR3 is TGTGCCAGCAGCTTAGCGAAAACAGTGCACTACACTGAAGCTTTCTTT.

The CDR3 region has the DNA TGTGCCAGCAGTTACTCGACAGGGGCCGGAGACGAGCAGTACTTC. This gives the protein CASSYSTGAGDEQYF. J is TRBJ2-7 and V is TRBV6-5, with 8 bases fitting TRBD1. CDR1 MNHEY and CDR2 SVGAGI come from the germline V gene. The J segment lost 5 bases and the V segment lost 0 bases, leaving 6 bases of the junction unmatched. CDR3 length: 15 amino acids.

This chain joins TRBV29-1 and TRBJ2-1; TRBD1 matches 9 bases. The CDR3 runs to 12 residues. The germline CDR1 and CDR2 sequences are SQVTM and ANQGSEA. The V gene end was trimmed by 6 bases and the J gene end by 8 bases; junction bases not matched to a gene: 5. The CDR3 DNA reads TGCAGCGTGGACAGGGGTCAATATGAGCAGTTCTTC. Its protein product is CSVDRGQYEQFF.

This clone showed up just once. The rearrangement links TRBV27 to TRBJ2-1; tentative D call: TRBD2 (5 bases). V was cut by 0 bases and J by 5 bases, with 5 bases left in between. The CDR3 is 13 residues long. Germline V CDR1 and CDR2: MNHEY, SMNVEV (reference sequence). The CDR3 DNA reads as TGTGCCAGCAGTTTATCGGGAGACAATGAGCAGTTCTTC. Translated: CASSLSGDNEQFF.

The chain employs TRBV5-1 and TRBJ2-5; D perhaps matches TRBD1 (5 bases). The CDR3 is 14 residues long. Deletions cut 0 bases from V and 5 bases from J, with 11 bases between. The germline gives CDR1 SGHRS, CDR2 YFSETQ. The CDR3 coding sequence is TGCGCCAGCAGCTTGGGGATAGGGGTGGAGACCCAGTACTTC. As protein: CASSLGIGVETQYF.

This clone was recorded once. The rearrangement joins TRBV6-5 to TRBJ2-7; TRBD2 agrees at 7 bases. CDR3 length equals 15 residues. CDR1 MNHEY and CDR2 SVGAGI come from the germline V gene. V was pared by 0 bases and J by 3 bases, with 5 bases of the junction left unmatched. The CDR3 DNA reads TGTGCCAGCAGTTACTCTGGTGCTAGCGGCTACGAGCAGTACTTC. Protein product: CASSYSGASGYEQYF.

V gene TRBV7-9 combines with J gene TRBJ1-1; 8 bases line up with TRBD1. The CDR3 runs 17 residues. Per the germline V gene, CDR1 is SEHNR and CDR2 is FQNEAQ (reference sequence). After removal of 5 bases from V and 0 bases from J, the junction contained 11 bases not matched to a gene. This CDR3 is CASSRRDRGRMNTEAFF. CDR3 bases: TGTGCCAGCAGCCGCCGAGACAGGGGCCGAATGAACACTGAAGCTTTCTTT.

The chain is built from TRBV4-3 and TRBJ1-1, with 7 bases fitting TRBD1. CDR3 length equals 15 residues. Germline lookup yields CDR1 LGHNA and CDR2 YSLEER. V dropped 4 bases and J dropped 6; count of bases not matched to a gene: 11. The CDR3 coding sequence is TGCGCCAGCAGCCGGGCTAGGGACAGACTTTCTGAAGCTTTCTTT. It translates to CASSRARDRLSEAFF.

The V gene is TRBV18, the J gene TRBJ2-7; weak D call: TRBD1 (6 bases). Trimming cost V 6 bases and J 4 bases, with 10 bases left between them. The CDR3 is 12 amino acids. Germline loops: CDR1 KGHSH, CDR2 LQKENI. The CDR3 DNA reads TGTGCCAGCTCCCCAGACAGGTACGAGCAGTACTTC. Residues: CASSPDRYEQYF.

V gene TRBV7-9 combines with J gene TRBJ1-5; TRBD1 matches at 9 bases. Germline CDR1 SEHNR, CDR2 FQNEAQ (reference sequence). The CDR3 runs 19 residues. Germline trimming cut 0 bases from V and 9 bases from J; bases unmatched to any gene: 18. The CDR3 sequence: CASSLALHGLTGGGRPQHF. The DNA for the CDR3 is TGTGCCAGCAGCTTAGCGCTCCATGGGTTAACAGGGGGCGGCAGGCCCCAGCATTTT.

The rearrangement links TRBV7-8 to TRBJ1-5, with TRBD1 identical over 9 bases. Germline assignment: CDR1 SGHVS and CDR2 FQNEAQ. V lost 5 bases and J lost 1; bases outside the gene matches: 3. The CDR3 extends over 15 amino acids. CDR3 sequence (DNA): TGTGCCAGCAGCGCACAGGGGGCGAGCAATCAGCCCCAGCATTTT. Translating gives CASSAQGASNQPQHF.

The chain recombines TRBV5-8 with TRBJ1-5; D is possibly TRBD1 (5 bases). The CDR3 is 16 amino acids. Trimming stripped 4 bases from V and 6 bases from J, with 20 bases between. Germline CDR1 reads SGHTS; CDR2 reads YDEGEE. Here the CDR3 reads CASSAFVGAQGQPQHF. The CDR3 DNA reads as TGTGCCAGCAGCGCGTTCGTAGGTGCGCAGGGTCAGCCCCAGCATTTT.

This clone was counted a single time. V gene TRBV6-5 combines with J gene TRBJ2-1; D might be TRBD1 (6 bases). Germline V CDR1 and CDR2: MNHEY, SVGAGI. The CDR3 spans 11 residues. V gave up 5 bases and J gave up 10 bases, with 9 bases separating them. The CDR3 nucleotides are TGTGCCAGCAGTACCGGGACAGAGCAGTTCTTC. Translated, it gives CASSTGTEQFF.

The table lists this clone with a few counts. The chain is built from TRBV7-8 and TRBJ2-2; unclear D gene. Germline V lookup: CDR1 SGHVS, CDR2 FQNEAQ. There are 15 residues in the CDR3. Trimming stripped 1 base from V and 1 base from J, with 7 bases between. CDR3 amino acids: CASSLGRLNTGELFF. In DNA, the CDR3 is TGTGCCAGCAGCTTAGGACGACTGAACACCGGGGAGCTGTTTTTT.

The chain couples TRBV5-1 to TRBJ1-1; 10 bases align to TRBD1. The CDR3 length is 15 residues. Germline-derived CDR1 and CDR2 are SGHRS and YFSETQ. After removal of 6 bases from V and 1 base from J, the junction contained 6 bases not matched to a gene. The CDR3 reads CASTLRTGGNTEAFF. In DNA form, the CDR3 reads TGCGCCAGCACCCTGAGGACAGGGGGGAACACTGAAGCTTTCTTT. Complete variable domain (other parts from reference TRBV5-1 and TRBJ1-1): KAGVTQTPRYLIKTRGQQVTLSCSPISGHRSVSWYQQTPGQGLQFLFEYFSETQRNKGNFPGRFSGRQFSNSRSEMNVSTLELGDSALYLCASTLRTGGNTEAFFGQGTRLTVV.

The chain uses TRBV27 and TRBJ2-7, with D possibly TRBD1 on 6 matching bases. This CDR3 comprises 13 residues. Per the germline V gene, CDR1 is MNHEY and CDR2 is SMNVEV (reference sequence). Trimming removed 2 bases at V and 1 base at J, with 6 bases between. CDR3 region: CASSLTGSYEQYF. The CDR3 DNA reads TGTGCCAGCAGTTTAACAGGGTCCTACGAGCAGTACTTC.